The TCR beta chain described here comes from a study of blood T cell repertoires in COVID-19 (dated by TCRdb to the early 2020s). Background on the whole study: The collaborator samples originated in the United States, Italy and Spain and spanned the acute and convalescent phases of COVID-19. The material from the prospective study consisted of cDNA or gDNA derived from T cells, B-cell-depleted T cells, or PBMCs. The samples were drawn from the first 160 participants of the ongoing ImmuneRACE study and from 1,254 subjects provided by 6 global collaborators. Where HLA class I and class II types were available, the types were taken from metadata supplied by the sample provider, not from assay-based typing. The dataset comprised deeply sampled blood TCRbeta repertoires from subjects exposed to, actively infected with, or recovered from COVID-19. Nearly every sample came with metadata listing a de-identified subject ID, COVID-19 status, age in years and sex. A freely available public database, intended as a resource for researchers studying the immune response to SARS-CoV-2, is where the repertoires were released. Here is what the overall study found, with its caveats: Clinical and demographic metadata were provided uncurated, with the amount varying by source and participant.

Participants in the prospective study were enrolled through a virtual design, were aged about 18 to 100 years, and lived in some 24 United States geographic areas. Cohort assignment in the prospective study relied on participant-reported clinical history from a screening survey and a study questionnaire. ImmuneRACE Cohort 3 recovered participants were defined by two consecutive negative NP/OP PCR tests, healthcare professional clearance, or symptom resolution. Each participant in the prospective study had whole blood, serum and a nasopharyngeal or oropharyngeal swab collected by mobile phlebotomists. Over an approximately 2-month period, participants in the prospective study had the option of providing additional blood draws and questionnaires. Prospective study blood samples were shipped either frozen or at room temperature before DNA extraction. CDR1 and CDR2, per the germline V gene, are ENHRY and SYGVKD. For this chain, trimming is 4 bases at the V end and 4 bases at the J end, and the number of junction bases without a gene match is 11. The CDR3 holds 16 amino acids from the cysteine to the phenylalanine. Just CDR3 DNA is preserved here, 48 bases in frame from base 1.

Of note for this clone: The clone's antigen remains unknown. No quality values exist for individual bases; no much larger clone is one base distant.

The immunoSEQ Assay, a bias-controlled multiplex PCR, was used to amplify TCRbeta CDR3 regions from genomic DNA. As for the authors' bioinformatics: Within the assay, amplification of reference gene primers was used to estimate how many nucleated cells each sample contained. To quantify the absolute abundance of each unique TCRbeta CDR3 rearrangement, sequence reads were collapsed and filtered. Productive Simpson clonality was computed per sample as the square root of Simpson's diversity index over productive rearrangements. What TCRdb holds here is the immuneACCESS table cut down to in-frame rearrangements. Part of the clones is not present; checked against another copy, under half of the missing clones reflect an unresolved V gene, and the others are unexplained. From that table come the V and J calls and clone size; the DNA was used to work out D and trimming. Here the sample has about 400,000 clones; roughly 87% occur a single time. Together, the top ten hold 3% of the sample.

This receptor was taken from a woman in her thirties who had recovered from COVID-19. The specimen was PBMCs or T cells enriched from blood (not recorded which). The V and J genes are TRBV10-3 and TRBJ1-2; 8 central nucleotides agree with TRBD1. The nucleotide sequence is TGTGCCATCAGTGCGGAGTGGGCAGGGGGCGGCTATGGCTACACCTTC. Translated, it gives CAISAEWAGGGYGYTF.